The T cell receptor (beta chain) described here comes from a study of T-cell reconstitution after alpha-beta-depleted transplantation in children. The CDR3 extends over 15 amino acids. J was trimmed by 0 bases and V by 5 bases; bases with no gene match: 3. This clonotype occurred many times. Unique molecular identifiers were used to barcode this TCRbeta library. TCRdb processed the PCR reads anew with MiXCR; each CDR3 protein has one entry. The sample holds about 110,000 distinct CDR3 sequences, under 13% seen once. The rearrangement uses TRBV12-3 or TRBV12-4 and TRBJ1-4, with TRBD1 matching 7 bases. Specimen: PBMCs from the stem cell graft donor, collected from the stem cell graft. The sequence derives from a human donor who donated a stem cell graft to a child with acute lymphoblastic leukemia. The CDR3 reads CASSGRGATNEKLFF. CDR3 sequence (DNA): TGTGCCAGCAGTGGCAGGGGGGCAACTAATGAAAAACTGTTTTTT.